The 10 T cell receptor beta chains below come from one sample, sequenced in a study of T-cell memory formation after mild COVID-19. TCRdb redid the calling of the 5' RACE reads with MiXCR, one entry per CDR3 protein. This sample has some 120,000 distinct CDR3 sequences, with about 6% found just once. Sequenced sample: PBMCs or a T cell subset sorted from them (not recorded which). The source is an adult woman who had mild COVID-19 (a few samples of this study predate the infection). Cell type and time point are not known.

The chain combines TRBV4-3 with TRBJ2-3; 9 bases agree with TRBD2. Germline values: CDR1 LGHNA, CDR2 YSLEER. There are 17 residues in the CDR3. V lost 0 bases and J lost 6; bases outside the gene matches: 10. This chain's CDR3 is CASSQEIQRGVRDTQYF. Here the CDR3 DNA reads TGCGCCAGCAGCCAAGAAATACAGCGGGGGGTGAGGGATACGCAGTATTTT.

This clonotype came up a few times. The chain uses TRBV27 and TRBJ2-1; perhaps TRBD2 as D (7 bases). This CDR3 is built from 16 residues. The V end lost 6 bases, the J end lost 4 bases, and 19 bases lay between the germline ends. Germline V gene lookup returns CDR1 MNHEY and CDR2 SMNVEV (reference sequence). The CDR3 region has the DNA TGTGCCAGCAGCCTCAAGAGCGGGACAAAGTACAATGAGCAGTTCTTC. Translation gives CASSLKSGTKYNEQFF.

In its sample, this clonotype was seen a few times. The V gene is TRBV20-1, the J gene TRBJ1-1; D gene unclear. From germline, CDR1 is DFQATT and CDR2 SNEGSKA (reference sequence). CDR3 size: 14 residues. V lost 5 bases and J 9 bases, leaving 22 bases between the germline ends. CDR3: CSALRKTGATKAFF. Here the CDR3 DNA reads TGCAGTGCTCTACGAAAGACTGGAGCTACTAAAGCTTTCTTT.

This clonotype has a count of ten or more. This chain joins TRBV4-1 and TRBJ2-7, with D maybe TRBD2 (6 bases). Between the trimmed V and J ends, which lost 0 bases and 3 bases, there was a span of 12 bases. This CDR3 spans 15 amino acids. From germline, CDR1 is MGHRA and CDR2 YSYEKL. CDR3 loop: CASSQDRGTHYEQYF. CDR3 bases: TGCGCCAGCAGCCAAGATCGGGGGACCCACTACGAGCAGTACTTC.

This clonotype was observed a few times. CDR3 sequence (DNA): TGTGCCAGCAGCCCAGATCGAAGGAGCAATCAGCCCCAGCATTTT. Protein: CASSPDRRSNQPQHF. V gene TRBV7-2 combines with J gene TRBJ1-5; D ambiguous. Germline CDR1 reads SGHTA; CDR2 reads FQGNSA. The CDR3 extends over 15 amino acids. The V end lost 5 bases, the J end lost 1 base, and 12 bases lay between the germline ends.

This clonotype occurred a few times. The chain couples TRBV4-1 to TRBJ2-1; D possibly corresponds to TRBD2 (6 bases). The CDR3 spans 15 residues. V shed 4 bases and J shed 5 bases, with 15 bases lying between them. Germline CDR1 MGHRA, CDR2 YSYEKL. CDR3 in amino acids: CASSRPGRGNNEQFF. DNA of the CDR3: TGCGCCAGCAGCCGCCCAGGGCGGGGCAACAATGAGCAGTTCTTC.

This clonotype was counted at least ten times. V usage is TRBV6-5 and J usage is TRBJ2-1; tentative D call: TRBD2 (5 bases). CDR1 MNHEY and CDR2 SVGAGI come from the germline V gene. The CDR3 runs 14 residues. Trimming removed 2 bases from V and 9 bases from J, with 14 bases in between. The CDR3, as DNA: TGTGCCAGCAGTTACCCTACTAGGTACGGTGAGCAGTTCTTC. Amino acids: CASSYPTRYGEQFF.

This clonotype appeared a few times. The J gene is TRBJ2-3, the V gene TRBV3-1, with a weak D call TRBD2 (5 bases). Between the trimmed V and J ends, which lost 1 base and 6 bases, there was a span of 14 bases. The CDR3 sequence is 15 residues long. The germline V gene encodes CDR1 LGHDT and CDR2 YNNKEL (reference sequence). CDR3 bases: TGTGCCAGCAGCCAAGGAGGGCCTAGAGCGGATACGCAGTATTTT. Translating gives CASSQGGPRADTQYF.

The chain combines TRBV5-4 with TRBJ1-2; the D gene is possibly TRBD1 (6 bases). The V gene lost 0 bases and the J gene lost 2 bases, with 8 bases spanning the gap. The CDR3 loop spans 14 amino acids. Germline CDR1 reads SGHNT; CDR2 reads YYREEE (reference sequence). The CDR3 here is CASSLEGVNYGYTF. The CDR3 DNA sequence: TGTGCCAGCAGCTTGGAGGGGGTCAACTATGGCTACACCTTC.

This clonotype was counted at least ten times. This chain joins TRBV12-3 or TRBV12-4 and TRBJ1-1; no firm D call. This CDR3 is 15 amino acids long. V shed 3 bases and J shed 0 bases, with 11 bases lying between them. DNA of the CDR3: TGTGCCAGCAGTTTCCCCAACTCATTGAACACTGAAGCTTTCTTT. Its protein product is CASSFPNSLNTEAFF.